Detailed here is one TCR beta chain. Its antigen is unknown. The data originate from a study of cytomegalovirus exposure and HLA in healthy donors. Overall study findings and caveats: Certain sequence variants were highly shared and formed a cluster, and this cluster was likely a sequencing artifact. Earlier findings revealed that most TCR beta V segments proved productive either about 87% or about 30% of the time.

Primers for the PCR totalled 60 Vbeta and 13 Jbeta. Assay: immunoSEQ multiplex PCR; the TCRdb copy retains only in-frame clones and omits some. Here the sample spans under 65,000 clones, approximately 84% being singletons. The V gene lost 6 bases and the J gene lost 3 bases, with 9 bases spanning the gap. The CDR3 extends over 12 amino acids. Germline assignment: CDR1 MNHEY and CDR2 SVGAGI. This chain joins TRBV6-5 and TRBJ2-7; D is unresolved. The receptor's source is a man between 50 and 59 years old in good health and CMV-seronegative. Sample: PBMCs. The CDR3 reads CASRTSRYEQYF. In DNA form, the CDR3 reads TGTGCCAGCAGGACTTCCCGCTACGAGCAGTACTTC.